This T cell receptor (beta chain) was identified during a study of cytomegalovirus exposure and HLA in healthy donors. PCR primers comprised 60 Vbeta and 13 Jbeta primers. The repertoire was sequenced with immunoSEQ multiplex PCR; TCRdb's copy has only in-frame clones and lacks some. The sample has about 59,000 clones, just under 75% seen once. The CDR3 runs 13 residues. Deletions cut 4 bases from V and 2 bases from J, with 7 bases between. Germline CDR1 MNHNS, CDR2 SASEGT. Healthy bone marrow donors formed the donor group. The chain employs TRBV6-1 and TRBJ2-3; no clear D gene. Material for sequencing was PBMCs. The sequence came from a young man in good health and CMV-seropositive. The CDR3 spells CASSVANTDTQYF. The DNA of the CDR3 is TGTGCCAGCAGTGTTGCGAACACAGATACGCAGTATTTT.